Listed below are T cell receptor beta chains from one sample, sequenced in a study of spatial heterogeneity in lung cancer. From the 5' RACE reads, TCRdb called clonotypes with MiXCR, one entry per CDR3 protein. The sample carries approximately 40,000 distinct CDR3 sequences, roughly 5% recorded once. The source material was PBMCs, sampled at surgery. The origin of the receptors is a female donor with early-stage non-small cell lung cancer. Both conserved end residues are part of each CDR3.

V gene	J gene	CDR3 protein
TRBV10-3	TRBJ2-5	CAISEGVGETQYF
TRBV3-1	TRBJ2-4	CASSQRTSGPAGIQYF
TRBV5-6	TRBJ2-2	CASSRSDTGELFF
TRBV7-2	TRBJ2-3	CASLSGGFSTDTQYF
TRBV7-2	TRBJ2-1	CASSLWGQTSDEQFF
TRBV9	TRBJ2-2	CASSARVDLNTGELFF
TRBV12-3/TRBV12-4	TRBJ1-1	CASSLPHSGAEAFF
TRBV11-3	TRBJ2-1	CASSAQSGTSGGHEQFF
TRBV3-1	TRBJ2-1	CASSQGLAGAQGSVQFF
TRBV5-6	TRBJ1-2	CASGFLYEGANLPNYGYTF
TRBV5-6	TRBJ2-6	CASSFDHGGANSGANVLTF
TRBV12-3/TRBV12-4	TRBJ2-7	CASSLGGVAEQYF
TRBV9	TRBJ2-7	CASSVVPPVHYEQYF
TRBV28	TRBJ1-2	CASSYLTYRNPYGYTF
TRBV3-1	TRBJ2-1	CASSQEGGGLHEQFF
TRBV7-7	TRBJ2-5	CASSIRPQETQYF
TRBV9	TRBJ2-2	CASSPQGLADSTGELFF
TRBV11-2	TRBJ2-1	CASSLLAGGTSSYNEQFF
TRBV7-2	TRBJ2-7	CASSTSGGGAEQYF
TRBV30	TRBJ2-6	CACALAGATGVLTF
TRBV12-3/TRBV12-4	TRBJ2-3	CASSSYRGEDTQYF
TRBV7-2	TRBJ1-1	CASSLVTGAFSEAFF
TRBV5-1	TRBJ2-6	CASSLVGWRGSSGANVLTF
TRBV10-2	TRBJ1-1	CASSEWQGALIAEAFF
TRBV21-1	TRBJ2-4	CASSRKGVGSSKNIQYF
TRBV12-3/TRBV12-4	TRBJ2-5	CASINTGGDRAQYF